This record covers a single T cell receptor beta chain. These data originate in a study of monozygotic twins with inflammatory bowel disease. CDR1 SGDLS and CDR2 YYNGEE come from the germline V gene. The CDR3 extends over 11 amino acids. TCRdb re-called the 5' RACE reads, yielding one record per CDR3 amino acid sequence without DNA. Its listing shows over 200,000 distinct CDR3 sequences. The sequenced sample was blood. The genes are TRBV9 and TRBJ2-7; TCRdb's assignment of TRBD2 cannot be checked, as there is no DNA. This receptor was taken from a human donor with ulcerative colitis or Crohn's disease, or a healthy co-twin of an affected twin (not recorded which). The CDR3 spells CASGSGGEQYF.